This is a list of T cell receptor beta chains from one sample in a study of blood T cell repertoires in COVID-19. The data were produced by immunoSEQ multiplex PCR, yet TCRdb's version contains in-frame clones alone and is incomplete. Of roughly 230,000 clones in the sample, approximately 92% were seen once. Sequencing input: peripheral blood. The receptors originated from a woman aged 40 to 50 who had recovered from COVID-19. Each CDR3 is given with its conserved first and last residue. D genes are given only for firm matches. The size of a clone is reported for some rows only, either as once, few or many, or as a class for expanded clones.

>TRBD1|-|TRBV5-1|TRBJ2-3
CASSEGTDIDTDTQYF
TGCGCCAGCAGCGAAGGGACAGACATAGACACAGATACGCAGTATTTT
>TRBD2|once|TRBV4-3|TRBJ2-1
CASSHGTSGIYEQFF
TGCGCCAGCAGCCACGGGACTAGCGGAATCTATGAGCAGTTCTTC
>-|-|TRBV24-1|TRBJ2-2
CATSSIATGELFF
TGTGCCACCAGTTCAATAGCCACCGGGGAGCTGTTTTTT
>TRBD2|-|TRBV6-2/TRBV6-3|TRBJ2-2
CASSWRLAGGDTGELFF
TGTGCCAGCAGCTGGAGACTAGCGGGAGGGGACACCGGGGAGCTGTTTTTT
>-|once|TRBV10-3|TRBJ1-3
CAISDGSGNTIYF
TGTGCCATCAGTGATGGCAGTGGAAACACCATATATTTT
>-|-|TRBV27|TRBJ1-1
CASSSTESYTEAFF
TGTGCCAGCAGCTCGACAGAGAGCTACACTGAAGCTTTCTTT
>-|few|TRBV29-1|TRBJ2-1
CSVEDPEGALENEQFF
TGCAGCGTTGAAGATCCCGAGGGAGCTTTAGAGAATGAGCAGTTCTTC
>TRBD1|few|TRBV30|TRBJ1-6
CAWGQGAGNSPLHF
TGTGCCTGGGGACAGGGGGCCGGGAATTCACCCCTCCACTTT
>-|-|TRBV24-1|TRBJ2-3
CATSEHRAGVDTQYF
TGTGCCACCAGTGAGCACAGGGCTGGCGTAGATACGCAGTATTTT
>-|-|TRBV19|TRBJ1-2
CASSIIGTGRRYGGYTF
TGTGCCAGTAGTATAATCGGAACAGGGAGAAGATATGGTGGCTACACCTTC
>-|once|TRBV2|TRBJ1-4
CASSELLGANEKLFF
TGTGCCAGCAGTGAATTATTGGGGGCGAATGAAAAACTGTTTTTT
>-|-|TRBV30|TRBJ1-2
CAWSAFIGRGRNLYGYTF
TGTGCCTGGAGTGCGTTTATAGGTCGAGGTCGAAACCTCTATGGCTACACCTTC
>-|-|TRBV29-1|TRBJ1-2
CSVEDLTGSYGYTF
TGCAGCGTTGAAGATCTTACAGGGAGCTATGGCTACACCTTC
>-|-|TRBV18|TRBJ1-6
CASSPGPGNSPLHF
TGTGCCAGCTCACCGGGGCCTGGCAATTCACCCCTCCACTTT
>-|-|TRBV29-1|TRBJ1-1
CSVSRLDSGTEAFF
TGCAGCGTGAGCCGACTCGACAGTGGCACTGAAGCTTTCTTT
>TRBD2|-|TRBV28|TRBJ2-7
CASKRSGGASYEQYF
TGTGCCAGCAAAAGGAGCGGGGGGGCCTCCTACGAGCAGTACTTC
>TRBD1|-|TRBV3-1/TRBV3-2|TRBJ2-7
CASSPRTGGGHEQYF
TGTGCCAGCAGCCCCCGGACAGGGGGAGGACACGAGCAGTACTTC
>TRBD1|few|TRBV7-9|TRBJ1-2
CASRPRTGSSRDYGYTF
TGTGCCAGCAGACCGCGGACAGGGTCCTCGAGGGACTATGGCTACACCTTC